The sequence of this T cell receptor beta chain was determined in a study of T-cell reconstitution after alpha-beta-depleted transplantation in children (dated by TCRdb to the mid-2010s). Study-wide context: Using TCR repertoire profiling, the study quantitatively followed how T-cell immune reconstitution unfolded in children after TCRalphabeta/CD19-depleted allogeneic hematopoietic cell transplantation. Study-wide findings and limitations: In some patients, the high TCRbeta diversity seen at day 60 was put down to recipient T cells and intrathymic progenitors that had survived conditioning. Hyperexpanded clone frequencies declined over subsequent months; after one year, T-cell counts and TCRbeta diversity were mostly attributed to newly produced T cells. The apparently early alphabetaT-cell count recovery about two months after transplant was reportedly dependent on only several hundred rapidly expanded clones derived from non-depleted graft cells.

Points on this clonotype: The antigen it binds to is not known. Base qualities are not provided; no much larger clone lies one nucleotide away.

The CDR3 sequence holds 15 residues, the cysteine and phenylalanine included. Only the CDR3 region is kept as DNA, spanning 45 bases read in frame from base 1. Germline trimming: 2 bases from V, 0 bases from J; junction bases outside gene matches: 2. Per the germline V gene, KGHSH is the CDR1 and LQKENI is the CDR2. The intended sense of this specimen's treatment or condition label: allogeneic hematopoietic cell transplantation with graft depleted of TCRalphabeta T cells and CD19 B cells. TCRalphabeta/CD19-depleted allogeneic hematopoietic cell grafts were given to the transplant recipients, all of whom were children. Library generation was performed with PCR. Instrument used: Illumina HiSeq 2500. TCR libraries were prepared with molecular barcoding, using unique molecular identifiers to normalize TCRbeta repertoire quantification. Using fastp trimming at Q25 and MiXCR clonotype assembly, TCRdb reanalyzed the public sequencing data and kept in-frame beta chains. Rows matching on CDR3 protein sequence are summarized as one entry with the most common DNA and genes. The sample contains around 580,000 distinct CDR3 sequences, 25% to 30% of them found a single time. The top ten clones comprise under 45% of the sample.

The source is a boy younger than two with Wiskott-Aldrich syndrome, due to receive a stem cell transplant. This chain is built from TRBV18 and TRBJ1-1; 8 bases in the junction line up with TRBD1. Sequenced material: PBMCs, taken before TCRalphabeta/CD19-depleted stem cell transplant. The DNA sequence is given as TGTGCCAGCTCACCAAAACAGGGGGTGAACACTGAAGCTTTCTTT. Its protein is CASSPKQGVNTEAFF.